This record concerns one T cell receptor (beta chain) sequence. The target antigen is unknown. At one boundary the junction diverges from the germline segment, which might be a read error. Other DNA sequences in this specimen translate into the identical CDR3. The assay was immunoSEQ multiplex PCR, and TCRdb's table has in-frame clones only and misses some. The profile covers some 49,000 clones, with 80% to 85% appearing a single time and 3% to 4.5% taken by the ten largest. These data originate in a study of OX40 agonist ivuxolimab in advanced cancers. Study-level points and caveats: Researchers report that CD8+ T cells had, on average, more expanded clones than CD4+.

Germline CDR1 is SGHTA and CDR2 is FQGNSA. The CDR3 sequence is 13 residues long. The sequencing used CD4+ or CD8+ T cells sorted from blood, collected in a trial of the OX40 agonist ivuxolimab. The J gene is TRBJ2-4, the V gene TRBV7-2; TRBD1 might be the D (5 bases). The TCR sequence derives from an adult with an advanced solid tumor such as melanoma, head and neck, liver or kidney cancer. The CDR3 spells CASSLGQENIQYF. As DNA, the CDR3 is TGCGCCAGCAGCTTGGGGCAGGAGAACATTCAGTACTTC.